Below are 21 T cell receptor beta chains sequenced from a single sample in a study of cytotoxic CD8 clonotypes in ibrutinib-treated CLL (dated by TCRdb to about 2021). Library prep was done by the immunoSEQ multiplex PCR assay. TCRdb's version of the immuneACCESS table is confined to in-frame rearrangements and falls short of the full clone set. An unresolved V gene accounts for under half of the shortfall where checked; the remainder is of unknown origin. For this sample the table gives approximately 130,000 clones, of which around 84% were detected only once. 2.5% to 3.5% of the sample is taken by the ten largest. Reading the label with the study, this specimen's time point is: 24 months on ibrutinib. This specimen consisted of PBMCs, obtained after 24 months of ibrutinib treatment. All receptors derive from a human donor with chronic lymphocytic leukemia.

CDR3 residues: CASMGQGVYTF. CDR3 DNA sequence: TGTGCCAGCATGGGACAGGGAGTCTACACCTTC. V usage is TRBV6-5 and J usage is TRBJ1-2; 9 bases match TRBD1. Per germline, CDR1 MNHEY and CDR2 SVGAGI. Trimming took 7 bases from V and 10 from J; bases not matched to a gene: 4. The CDR3 is 11 amino acids.

The chain recombines TRBV10-3 with TRBJ2-1, with 8 bases identical to TRBD2. Germline trimming cut 6 bases from V and 4 bases from J; bases unmatched to any gene: 8. Germline V gene lookup returns CDR1 ENHRY and CDR2 SYGVKD. The CDR3 totals 15 residues. The CDR3 nucleotides read TGTGCCATCAGGGAGGCGGGGGGCGGTTACAATGAGCAGTTCTTC. Translated: CAIREAGGGYNEQFF.

Only one count was recorded for this clone. This chain links TRBV2 with TRBJ2-2; maybe TRBD1 (6 bases). Germline V gives CDR1 SNHLY, CDR2 FYNNEI. The V end was cut by 9 bases, the J end by 3 bases, with 11 bases between. This CDR3 region has 13 residues. For the CDR3, the DNA is TGTGCCAGACAGGGAATGGACACCGGGGAGCTGTTTTTT. It specifies CARQGMDTGELFF. Drawing the rest from reference TRBV2 and TRBJ2-2, the complete variable domain is EPEVTQTPSHQVTQMGQEVILRCVPISNHLYFYWYRQILGQKVEFLVSFYNNEISEKSEIFDDQFSVERPDGSNFTLKIRSTKLEDSAMYFCARQGMDTGELFFGEGSRLTVL.

The chain employs TRBV5-1 and TRBJ2-2, with D hard to call. The CDR3 has 17 residues. The germline V gene encodes CDR1 SGHRS and CDR2 YFSETQ. The V end was cut by 1 base, the J end by 3 bases, with 16 bases between. The CDR3: CASSLSPISFYTGELFF. CDR3 DNA sequence: TGCGCCAGCAGCTTGTCACCGATAAGTTTTTACACCGGGGAGCTGTTTTTT.

The CDR3 spells CASSPGPSYGYTF. In DNA, the CDR3 is TGTGCCAGCAGCCCCGGCCCGAGCTATGGCTACACCTTC. The chain joins TRBV28 to TRBJ1-2; D is ambiguous. The CDR3 extends over 13 amino acids. The germline V gene encodes CDR1 MDHEN and CDR2 SYDVKM. Trimming took off 6 bases at V and 4 bases at J, with 12 bases between the two ends.

J is TRBJ1-2 and V is TRBV7-2; 7 bases map to TRBD1. There are 15 residues in the CDR3. The germline V gene has CDR1 SGHTA and CDR2 FQGNSA. V lost 3 bases, J lost 0 bases, and 4 bases stayed unmatched. The CDR3 region is CASSFGTESNYGYTF. In DNA, the CDR3 is TGTGCCAGCAGCTTTGGGACAGAATCTAACTATGGCTACACCTTC.

The chain uses TRBV7-6 and TRBJ2-7, with 9 bases identical to TRBD2. The CDR3 contains 16 residues. Germline V gives CDR1 SGHVS, CDR2 FNYEAQ. V shed 6 bases, J shed 0 bases, and the junction held 9 bases outside the gene matches. The CDR3 DNA sequence: TGTGCCAGCAGTCCCTTCGCGGGGGGGCCCTCCTACGAGCAGTACTTC. Encoded protein: CASSPFAGGPSYEQYF.

The chain combines TRBV6-1 with TRBJ2-3, with 12 bases lining up with TRBD1. Germline V CDR1 and CDR2: MNHNS, SASEGT. Losses at the gene ends were 8 bases for V and 2 bases for J; bases not matched to a gene: 5. The CDR3 totals 15 residues. CDR3 DNA sequence: TGTGCCAGCGGGGGACAGGGGGCGGTCACAGATACGCAGTATTTT. Its translation: CASGGQGAVTDTQYF.

About this clone: Its ends do not fully match the called genes, so a read error is possible. V is TRBV7-2 and J is TRBJ2-7; 9 positions match TRBD1. The CDR3 runs 13 residues. Looked up from germline, CDR1 is SGHTA and CDR2 is FQGNSA. CDR3 sequence: CASSLGRDRVSNF. The CDR3 DNA sequence: TGTGCCAGCAGCTTAGGACGGGACAGGGTATCGAACTTC. Full variable domain (rest looked up from reference TRBV7-2 and TRBJ2-7): GAGVSQSPSNKVTEKGKDVELRCDPISGHTALYWYRQSLGQGLEFLIYFQGNSAPDKSGLPSDRFSAERTGGSVSTLTIQRTQQEDSAVYLCASSLGRDRVSNFGPGTRLTVT.

The chain joins TRBV6-6 to TRBJ2-3; D possibly corresponds to TRBD2 (7 bases). Looked up from germline, CDR1 is MNHNY and CDR2 is SVGAGI (reference sequence). CDR3 length: 14 amino acids. V shed 7 bases and J shed 2 bases, with 13 bases lying between them. The CDR3 is CASTFRGATDTQYF. The CDR3 bases are TGTGCCAGCACTTTTCGGGGGGCCACAGATACGCAGTATTTT.

This chain links TRBV18 with TRBJ2-7; TRBD1 matches at 12 bases. V gave up 3 bases and J gave up 5 bases; unmatched junction bases: 2. Per the germline V gene, CDR1 is KGHSH and CDR2 is LQKENI. The CDR3 is made up of 14 amino acids. The CDR3 is CASSPGTGGDEQYF. Here the CDR3 DNA reads TGTGCCAGCTCACCCGGGACAGGGGGCGACGAGCAGTACTTC.

This clone was seen a few times. V gene TRBV12-5 combines with J gene TRBJ2-7; tentative D call: TRBD1 (7 bases). Germline CDR1 is LGHNT and CDR2 is FRNRAP. Trimming stripped 5 bases from V and 6 bases from J, with 17 bases between. The CDR3 runs 14 residues. CDR3 region: CASGAGAGGGEQYF. CDR3 DNA: TGTGCTAGTGGTGCTGGGGCAGGGGGAGGCGAGCAGTACTTC. The variable domain in full, completed from reference TRBV12-5 and TRBJ2-7, reads DARVTQTPRHKVTEMGQEVTMRCQPILGHNTVFWYRQTMMQGLELLAYFRNRAPLDDSGMPKDRFSAEMPDATLATLKIQPSEPRDSAVYFCASGAGAGGGEQYFGPGTRLTVT.

CDR3 sequence reads: CASSLYRQGGSYNEQFF. CDR3 in DNA: TGTGCCAGCAGCTTATATCGACAGGGAGGCTCCTACAATGAGCAGTTCTTC. V and J are TRBV7-8 and TRBJ2-1; D possibly corresponds to TRBD1 (7 bases). The CDR3 contains 17 residues. Germline values: CDR1 SGHVS, CDR2 FQNEAQ. Deletions cut 2 bases from V and 0 bases from J, with 14 bases between.

The chain employs TRBV14 and TRBJ1-3; the match to TRBD1 covers 7 bases. The germline CDR1 and CDR2 sequences are SGHDN and FVKESK. The V segment lost 6 bases and the J segment 2 bases; nucleotides outside the gene matches: 13. The CDR3 has 17 amino acids. CDR3: CASSETGTALTGNTIYF. DNA of the CDR3: TGTGCCAGCAGTGAAACCGGGACAGCTCTTACTGGAAACACCATATATTTT.

The J gene is TRBJ1-2, the V gene TRBV4-1; TRBD1 is a possible D gene (6 bases). Germline lookup yields CDR1 MGHRA and CDR2 YSYEKL. This CDR3 region has 18 residues. V was trimmed by 0 bases and J by 0 bases, leaving 17 bases between them. This CDR3 is CASSQDRTEARANYGYTF. In nucleotides, the CDR3 is TGCGCCAGCAGCCAAGATCGGACAGAGGCCCGAGCTAACTATGGCTACACCTTC.

The chain couples TRBV21-1 to TRBJ2-1; the D call in the table, TRBD2, was not verified against the DNA. TRBV21-1 is assigned pseudogene status. The length of the CDR3 is 17 residues. CDR3 region: CASGSEAGTSGGSEQFF. CDR3 nucleotide sequence: TGTGCCAGCGGATCTGAGGCGGGGACTAGCGGGGGGTCTGAGCAGTTCTTC.

The chain carries TRBV7-9 and TRBJ2-3, with D unresolved. Germline CDR1 and CDR2: SEHNR and FQNEAQ (reference sequence). The CDR3 sequence is 14 residues long. The V gene lost 5 bases and the J gene lost 6 bases, with 15 bases spanning the gap. The CDR3 sequence is CASSLKGRGDTQYF. In nucleotides, the CDR3 is TGTGCCAGCAGCCTCAAAGGGCGTGGGGATACGCAGTATTTT.

The chain links TRBV30 to TRBJ2-3; either TRBD1 or TRBD2 may supply D (5 bases each). Germline CDR1 and CDR2: GTSNPN and SVGIG (reference sequence). This CDR3 contains 15 residues. The V end was cut by 2 bases, the J end by 5 bases, with 17 bases between. The CDR3 protein is CAWSQGTFMGDTQYF. In nucleotides, the CDR3 is TGTGCCTGGAGTCAAGGGACCTTCATGGGAGATACGCAGTATTTT.

The V gene is TRBV5-6, the J gene TRBJ1-1, with 7 bases aligning to TRBD1. Per germline, CDR1 SGHDT and CDR2 YYEEEE. CDR3 size: 15 residues. The junction had 7 bases not matched to a gene; V was cut back by 3 bases and J by 2 bases. For the CDR3, the DNA is TGTGCCAGCAGCTCGGGACAGCCTATTAACACTGAAGCTTTCTTT. This codes for CASSSGQPINTEAFF.

The chain's CDR3 is CASSPPGMSSTEAFF. DNA for the CDR3: TGTGCCAGCTCACCACCGGGGATGAGTTCCACTGAAGCTTTCTTT. The genes are TRBV18 and TRBJ1-1; D unclear. Germline assignment: CDR1 KGHSH and CDR2 LQKENI. Deletions cut 0 bases from V and 4 bases from J, with 12 bases between. This CDR3 comprises 15 residues. The entire variable domain, with the rest obtained from reference TRBV18 and TRBJ1-1, is as follows: NAGVMQNPRHLVRRRGQEARLRCSPMKGHSHVYWYRQLPEEGLKFMVYLQKENIIDESGMPKERFSAEFPKEGPSILRIQQVVRGDSAAYFCASSPPGMSSTEAFFGQGTRLTVV.

The rearrangement uses TRBV6-1 and TRBJ1-5, with 8 bases aligning to TRBD1. The junction had 5 bases not matched to a gene; V was cut back by 3 bases and J by 7 bases. CDR1 MNHNS and CDR2 SASEGT come from the germline V gene. The CDR3 loop spans 14 amino acids. DNA for the CDR3: TGTGCCAGCAGTGACGACAGGGGTTGGCAGCCCCAGCATTTT. Residues: CASSDDRGWQPQHF.